Below are 32 T cell receptor beta chains sequenced from a single sample in a study of T cells in Graves' hyperthyroidism and ophthalmopathy. Using RNA transcripts as the source, TCR beta CDR3 regions were amplified. The TCR CDR3 first-round RT-PCR relied on the HTBI primer set. TCRdb independently ran MiXCR on the multiplex PCR reads; one entry per CDR3 protein. The sample records approximately 870,000 distinct CDR3 sequences, 38% being singletons. The sequenced material came from blood. The receptors were sampled from a young man with Graves' hyperthyroidism.

This clonotype was picked up a small number of times. This chain uses TRBV5-5 with TRBJ2-7; TRBD1 matches 10 bases. V was pared by 3 bases and J by 7 bases, with 7 bases of the junction left unmatched. Germline V gene sequence: CDR1 SGHKS, CDR2 YYEKEE (reference sequence). This CDR3 contains 14 residues. The CDR3 protein is CASSSRDRGREQYF. In DNA, the CDR3 is TGTGCCAGCAGCTCCCGGGACAGGGGTAGAGAGCAGTACTTC.

This clonotype was seen at least ten times. V is TRBV15 and J is TRBJ1-4; D is possibly TRBD1 (6 bases). Germline CDR1 is LNHNV and CDR2 is YYDKDF (reference sequence). The CDR3 has 13 residues. V gave up 5 bases and J gave up 10 bases, with 14 bases separating them. The CDR3 region is CATSFWTAGKLFF. CDR3 in DNA: TGTGCCACCAGCTTTTGGACAGCTGGAAAACTGTTTTTT.

The chain recombines TRBV20-1 with TRBJ1-3; no reliable D call. CDR3 length: 14 residues. Germline CDR1 and CDR2: DFQATT and SNEGSKA (reference sequence). The ends were cut back, 4 bases at V and 0 bases at J, with 10 bases in the middle. DNA for the CDR3: TGCAGTGCTATTCAGGAGAGCTCTGGAAACACCATATATTTT. Amino acids: CSAIQESSGNTIYF.

The chain couples TRBV7-8 to TRBJ1-4; tentatively, D is TRBD1 (6 bases). Trimming shortened V by 9 bases and J by 7 bases, and 15 bases separated the two germline ends. The CDR3 runs to 13 residues. Germline CDR1 SGHVS, CDR2 FQNEAQ. CDR3 coding DNA: TGTGCCAGTACCCAGGGGTCGGGTGAAAAACTGTTTTTT. Its translation is CASTQGSGEKLFF.

In this sample, this clonotype turned up many times. The V and J genes are TRBV25-1 and TRBJ2-5; D remains unclear. CDR1 and CDR2 from the germline V gene are MGHDK and SYGVNS. The CDR3 is 17 amino acids. V was clipped by 1 base and J by 1 base, with 16 bases between them. The CDR3 sequence: CASSESLPAEPQETQYF. CDR3 DNA sequence: TGTGCCAGCAGTGAATCCCTTCCGGCGGAGCCCCAAGAGACCCAGTACTTC.

V is TRBV5-5 and J is TRBJ2-7; TRBD2 is a possible D gene (7 bases). The CDR3 is 15 amino acids. The V and J ends lost 3 bases and 2 bases respectively, with 15 bases between them. Germline V gene data show CDR1 as SGHKS and CDR2 as YYEKEE (reference sequence). The CDR3 protein is CASSSLGGAAYEQYF. The CDR3 nucleotides read TGTGCCAGCAGCTCCCTGGGGGGGGCGGCCTACGAGCAGTACTTC.

In its sample, this clonotype was seen many times. This chain links TRBV10-3 with TRBJ2-7; the D is unclear. The CDR3 length is 14 residues. V was clipped by 6 bases and J by 0 bases, with 12 bases between them. Germline V gives CDR1 ENHRY, CDR2 SYGVKD. The CDR3 DNA sequence: TGTGCCATCAGACCAGAGCCTAGCTCCTACGAGCAGTACTTC. Amino acid sequence: CAIRPEPSSYEQYF.

This clonotype has ten or more counts. The gene calls are TRBV6-1 and TRBJ1-4; the match to TRBD1 covers 10 bases. Germline V lookup: CDR1 MNHNS, CDR2 SASEGT. The junction had 4 bases not matched to a gene; V was cut back by 4 bases and J by 8 bases. The CDR3 has 14 residues. The CDR3 DNA sequence: TGTGCCAGCAGTGGTGGGACAGGGGAGGAAAAACTGTTTTTT. Translated: CASSGGTGEEKLFF.

This clonotype was recorded a few times. J is TRBJ2-5 and V is TRBV6-5, with D perhaps matching TRBD2 (5 bases). This CDR3 has 13 amino acids. Germline V gene lookup returns CDR1 MNHEY and CDR2 SVGAGI. V lost 7 bases to trimming and J lost 0 bases, with 9 bases between them. The CDR3 DNA sequence: TGTGCCAGCAACCGGAGGAACCAAGAGACCCAGTACTTC. It yields the protein CASNRRNQETQYF.

This clonotype was counted many times. The CDR3: CASSWGRETGTEAFF. For the CDR3, the DNA is TGTGCCAGCAGCTGGGGCCGCGAGACGGGGACTGAAGCTTTCTTT. The V call is TRBV7-2, the J call TRBJ1-1; D might be TRBD1 (5 bases). The ends were cut back, 4 bases at V and 5 bases at J, with 17 bases in the middle. CDR1 and CDR2 from the germline V gene are SGHTA and FQGNSA. The CDR3 has 15 amino acids. Supplemented by reference TRBV7-2 and TRBJ1-1, the full variable domain reads GAGVSQSPSNKVTEKGKDVELRCDPISGHTALYWYRQSLGQGLEFLIYFQGNSAPDKSGLPSDRFSAERTGGSVSTLTIQRTQQEDSAVYLCASSWGRETGTEAFFGQGTRLTVV.

The V gene is TRBV5-1, the J gene TRBJ1-1; TRBD1 might be the D (5 bases). Germline V gives CDR1 SGHRS, CDR2 YFSETQ. The CDR3 is made up of 15 amino acids. V shed 3 bases and J shed 0 bases, with 12 bases lying between them. The CDR3 loop is CASSSGRTMNTEAFF. The CDR3 DNA reads TGCGCCAGCAGCTCGGGACGGACGATGAACACTGAAGCTTTCTTT. Supplemented by reference TRBV5-1 and TRBJ1-1, the full variable domain reads KAGVTQTPRYLIKTRGQQVTLSCSPISGHRSVSWYQQTPGQGLQFLFEYFSETQRNKGNFPGRFSGRQFSNSRSEMNVSTLELGDSALYLCASSSGRTMNTEAFFGQGTRLTVV.

This clonotype appeared a few times. The V and J genes are TRBV6-5 and TRBJ2-7; possibly TRBD1 for D (6 bases). In germline, CDR1 is MNHEY, CDR2 SVGAGI. CDR3 length: 14 amino acids. Trimming removed 4 bases from V and 2 bases from J, with 12 bases in between. CDR3 sequence: CASSSAGTTYEQYF. In DNA, the CDR3 is TGTGCCAGCAGTTCCGCCGGGACAACCTACGAGCAGTACTTC.

Here the CDR3 reads CASSSQIRTGSYEQYF. The CDR3 DNA reads TGTGCCAGCAGCTCCCAAATACGGACAGGGTCCTACGAGCAGTACTTC. This sequence joins TRBV7-9 and TRBJ2-7; 8 bases line up with TRBD1. The CDR3 is made up of 16 amino acids. The ends lost 4 bases at V and 1 base at J; junction bases unmatched: 9. CDR1 is SEHNR, CDR2 FQNEAQ, per germline (reference sequence).

The chain employs TRBV20-1 and TRBJ2-7, with 7 bases aligning to TRBD1. CDR3 length: 11 amino acids. The germline CDR1 and CDR2 sequences are DFQATT and SNEGSKA (reference sequence). The CDR3 protein is CSARDEGQPGV. In DNA, the CDR3 is TGCAGCGCTAGAGATGAGGGACAGCCAGGGGTC.

This clonotype was observed many times. V gene TRBV20-1 combines with J gene TRBJ1-5, with 12 bases fitting TRBD1. Germline CDR1 DFQATT, CDR2 SNEGSKA (reference sequence). The CDR3 has 16 amino acids. J lost 7 bases, V lost 6 bases, and 13 bases had no gene match. CDR3 sequence reads: CSALRFGTGGEQPQHF. CDR3 in DNA: TGCAGTGCGCTCCGGTTCGGGACAGGGGGCGAACAGCCCCAGCATTTT.

This clonotype was observed at least ten times. V gene TRBV10-3 combines with J gene TRBJ2-7, with a possible D match to TRBD1 (5 bases). V was cut by 3 bases and J by 6 bases, with 12 bases left in between. Germline V gene sequence: CDR1 ENHRY, CDR2 SYGVKD. CDR3 length: 13 amino acids. The CDR3 loop reads CAISDSQGLEQYF. DNA for the CDR3: TGTGCCATCAGTGATTCGCAGGGTCTCGAGCAGTACTTC.

The chain joins TRBV6-6 to TRBJ1-1; maybe TRBD1 (6 bases). V lost 4 bases to trimming and J lost 3 bases, with 9 bases between them. Looked up from germline, CDR1 is MNHNY and CDR2 is SVGAGI (reference sequence). The CDR3 is 13 residues long. CDR3 protein: CASSSGEHTEAFF. The CDR3 DNA follows: TGTGCCAGCAGTTCAGGGGAGCACACTGAAGCTTTCTTT.

This clonotype was seen repeatedly, ten times or more. The chain combines TRBV20-1 with TRBJ2-7; tentative D call: TRBD1 (5 bases). Germline CDR1 reads DFQATT; CDR2 reads SNEGSKA (reference sequence). Trimming cost V 1 base and J 6 bases, with 10 bases left between them. The CDR3 has 12 amino acids. The CDR3 loop reads CSARVSGPEQYF. Here the CDR3 DNA reads TGCAGTGCTAGAGTATCAGGGCCCGAGCAGTACTTC.

About this clonotype itself: One end of the junction is discordant with germline, which a read error may explain. The chain carries TRBV29-1 and TRBJ2-6, with D maybe TRBD1 (5 bases). There are 12 residues in the CDR3. CDR1 is SQVTM and CDR2 is ANQGSEA in the germline V gene. The CDR3 nucleotides read TGCAGCGTCTCTGAAGGGGTCAACGTCCTGACTTTC. Translation: CSVSEGVNVLTF.

This clonotype was seen repeatedly, ten times or more. The chain uses TRBV7-9 and TRBJ1-3, with 7 bases that match TRBD1. Germline V gene data show CDR1 as SEHNR and CDR2 as FQNEAQ (reference sequence). The CDR3 sequence is 16 residues long. The junction had 12 bases not matched to a gene; V was cut back by 5 bases and J by 5 bases. The CDR3: CASSHPRQGWRNTIYF. The CDR3 DNA sequence: TGTGCCAGCAGCCATCCACGACAGGGTTGGAGAAACACCATATATTTT.

The chain combines TRBV2 with TRBJ1-5; 7 positions match TRBD1. Looked up from germline, CDR1 is SNHLY and CDR2 is FYNNEI. The length of the CDR3 is 15 residues. V dropped 5 bases and J dropped 4; count of bases not matched to a gene: 8. CDR3 amino acids: CASSLGGNPNQPQHF. The CDR3 DNA reads TGTGCCAGCAGTTTAGGGGGCAACCCAAATCAGCCCCAGCATTTT.

This rearrangement joins TRBV19 to TRBJ1-5; D perhaps matches TRBD1 (5 bases). CDR1 and CDR2 from the germline V gene are LNHDA and SQIVND (reference sequence). V lost 3 bases to trimming and J lost 6 bases, with 9 bases between them. The CDR3 covers 13 residues. The DNA for the CDR3 is TGTGCCAGTAGTATTGGACAATTTCAGCCCCAGCATTTT. This sequence encodes CASSIGQFQPQHF.

This clonotype occurred a few times. The chain couples TRBV14 to TRBJ1-4; D unclear. Germline V gene data show CDR1 as SGHDN and CDR2 as FVKESK. The CDR3 covers 12 residues. Between the trimmed V and J ends, which lost 2 bases and 7 bases, there was a span of 5 bases. The CDR3 DNA follows: TGTGCCAGCAGCCAATACGGTGAAAAACTGTTTTTT. Residues: CASSQYGEKLFF.

The sample holds a few counts of this clonotype. The rearrangement uses TRBV5-8 and TRBJ1-1; a possible D gene is TRBD1 (6 bases). The CDR3 has 10 residues. CDR1 and CDR2 from the germline V gene are SGHTS and YDEGEE. The V end lost 2 bases, the J end lost 11 bases, and 7 bases lay between the germline ends. Written as DNA, the CDR3 is TGTGCCAGCAGCTTCAGGGGCGCTTTCTTT. Protein: CASSFRGAFF.

Of note for this clonotype: This CDR3 is missing its conserved last phenylalanine or tryptophan, likely due to a read error. This chain uses TRBV25-1 with TRBJ1-2, with 7 bases fitting TRBD1. V shed 10 bases and J 3 bases; nucleotides not matched to a gene: 8. The CDR3 covers 13 residues. The V gene's germline CDR1 is MGHDK and CDR2 SYGVNS. For the CDR3, the DNA is TGTGCCATCCGACAGGGAGGGGACTATGGCTACACCCTC. Its protein product is CAIRQGGDYGYTL.

This clonotype has ten or more counts. The J gene is TRBJ2-5, the V gene TRBV29-1, with D perhaps assigned TRBD1 or TRBD2 (6 bases each). The CDR3 covers 13 residues. The germline V gene encodes CDR1 SQVTM and CDR2 ANQGSEA. Trimming removed 4 bases from V and 5 bases from J, with 14 bases in between. The CDR3 bases are TGCAGCGTTGTAGCGGCCCAGGGGGAGACCCAGTACTTC. As protein: CSVVAAQGETQYF.

The chain joins TRBV20-1 to TRBJ2-2; D possibly corresponds to TRBD2 (5 bases). This CDR3 comprises 13 residues. Germline CDR1 and CDR2: DFQATT and SNEGSKA (reference sequence). The V and J ends lost 0 bases and 7 bases respectively, with 9 bases between them. CDR3: CSARDLRGGELFF. CDR3 sequence (DNA): TGCAGTGCTAGAGATCTTCGGGGCGGGGAGCTGTTTTTT.

There are many counts of this clonotype. The genes are TRBV9 and TRBJ2-7; no firm D call. Deletions cut 0 bases from V and 7 bases from J, with 17 bases between. Germline CDR1 is SGDLS and CDR2 is YYNGEE. The CDR3 covers 15 residues. In nucleotides, the CDR3 is TGTGCCAGCAGCGTAGAGGCGGCCACCACGAGGGAGCAGTACTTC. It encodes CASSVEAATTREQYF.

The V and J genes are TRBV20-1 and TRBJ1-5, with D perhaps TRBD1 (6 bases). The CDR3 consists of 15 residues. Between the trimmed V and J ends, which lost 6 bases and 1 base, there was a span of 16 bases. Per the germline V gene, CDR1 is DFQATT and CDR2 is SNEGSKA (reference sequence). CDR3 bases: TGCAGTGCAAAACGGACAGATTTCAGCAATCAGCCCCAGCATTTT. As protein: CSAKRTDFSNQPQHF.

This chain joins TRBV5-1 and TRBJ2-7; the match to TRBD1 covers 8 bases. Germline V gene lookup returns CDR1 SGHRS and CDR2 YFSETQ. The V and J ends lost 7 bases and 3 bases, in that order; junction bases with no gene match: 9. This CDR3 is 14 amino acids long. The CDR3 reads CASQDREDGYEQYF. The DNA of the CDR3 is TGCGCCAGCCAGGACAGGGAGGATGGCTACGAGCAGTACTTC. Full variable domain (remainder filled in from reference TRBV5-1 and TRBJ2-7): KAGVTQTPRYLIKTRGQQVTLSCSPISGHRSVSWYQQTPGQGLQFLFEYFSETQRNKGNFPGRFSGRQFSNSRSEMNVSTLELGDSALYLCASQDREDGYEQYFGPGTRLTVT.

At least ten counts were recorded for this clonotype. The rearrangement uses TRBV20-1 and TRBJ1-1; D not certain. This CDR3 region has 10 residues. Per germline, CDR1 DFQATT and CDR2 SNEGSKA (reference sequence). Deletions cut 6 bases from V and 8 bases from J, with 10 bases between. CDR3 residues: CSAVGREAFF. DNA of the CDR3: TGCAGTGCCGTAGGGAGGGAAGCTTTCTTT.

CDR3 DNA sequence: TGTGCCAGCACCCCGGGGGTGGAATCACCCCTCCACTTT. Residues: CASTPGVESPLHF. The rearrangement uses TRBV12-3 or TRBV12-4 and TRBJ1-6; tentative D call: TRBD1 (5 bases). Trimming removed 7 bases at V and 10 bases at J, with 14 bases between. The CDR3 is 13 residues long.